Following are 16 T cell receptor beta chains from one sample sequenced in a study of blood T cell repertoires in COVID-19. The assay was immunoSEQ multiplex PCR, and TCRdb's table has in-frame clones only and misses some. The table lists over 150,000 clones, about four fifths of them singletons. The sequenced sample consisted of peripheral blood. The receptors come from a man aged 18 to 30 with active or convalescent COVID-19.

This clone was counted once. The rearrangement joins TRBV3-1 (or the pseudogene TRBV3-2) to TRBJ1-4, with a tentative D call TRBD1 (5 bases). Trimming removed 7 bases at V and 0 bases at J, with 18 bases between. This CDR3 is 17 amino acids long. From germline, CDR1 is LGHDT and CDR2 YNNKEL (reference sequence). The CDR3 region is CASNPLQGITTNEKLFF. CDR3 sequence (DNA): TGTGCCAGCAACCCATTGCAGGGAATTACAACTAATGAAAAACTGTTTTTT.

The chain uses TRBV6-1 and TRBJ2-5; 7 bases are a match to TRBD1. Per the germline V gene, CDR1 is MNHNS and CDR2 is SASEGT. CDR3 length: 14 residues. V was clipped by 1 base and J by 4 bases; unmatched bases: 3. Here the CDR3 reads CASSEVPGGETQYF. The CDR3 DNA is TGTGCCAGCAGTGAAGTCCCAGGGGGAGAGACCCAGTACTTC.

For the CDR3, the DNA is TGTGCCAGCAGCGAAATTGCCCGTCGGGGGAGCTCCTACAATGAGCAGTTCTTC. This gives the protein CASSEIARRGSSYNEQFF. This chain links TRBV11-2 with TRBJ2-1; D might be TRBD2 (6 bases). Trimming removed 5 bases at V and 0 bases at J, with 20 bases between. CDR1 is SGHAT and CDR2 is FQNNGV in the germline V gene. This CDR3 has 18 amino acids.

V and J are TRBV7-2 and TRBJ2-5, with a weak D call TRBD1 (5 bases). Trimming cost V 1 base and J 7 bases, with 13 bases left between them. This CDR3 has 14 amino acids. Germline V gives CDR1 SGHTA, CDR2 FQGNSA. CDR3 region: CASSLVDPQGTQYF. The CDR3 coding sequence is TGTGCCAGCAGCTTAGTAGATCCCCAGGGGACCCAGTACTTC.

J is TRBJ2-3 and V is TRBV3-1 (or the pseudogene TRBV3-2); TRBD2 matches at 7 bases. This CDR3 spans 15 amino acids. Unmatched junction bases numbered 9, after V lost 4 bases and J lost 5 bases. Per the germline V gene, CDR1 is LGHDT and CDR2 is YNNKEL (reference sequence). The CDR3 spells CASSPFLAGVDTQYF. CDR3 bases: TGTGCCAGCAGCCCATTCCTCGCGGGGGTAGATACGCAGTATTTT.

This clone was seen at least ten times. The V and J genes are TRBV14 and TRBJ1-1; D gene ambiguous. The CDR3 length is 17 residues. Trimming shortened V by 0 bases and J by 0 bases, and 14 bases separated the two germline ends. Germline-derived CDR1 and CDR2 are SGHDN and FVKESK. CDR3 DNA: TGTGCCAGCAGCCAAGATCCCCGGTTCTCCATGAACACTGAAGCTTTCTTT. Amino acids: CASSQDPRFSMNTEAFF.

This clone has a single count. This chain connects TRBV7-3 to TRBJ2-2; TRBD1 is a possible D gene (5 bases). The CDR3 totals 15 residues. V dropped 2 bases and J dropped 1 base, with 8 bases sitting between them. Germline V gives CDR1 SGHTA, CDR2 FQGTGA. The CDR3 DNA reads as TGTGCCAGCAGCTTACAGGGCCAGAACACCGGGGAGCTGTTTTTT. Its protein is CASSLQGQNTGELFF.

J is TRBJ1-2 and V is TRBV6-5, with D possibly being TRBD1 (6 bases). This CDR3 contains 15 residues. The germline V gene has CDR1 MNHEY and CDR2 SVGAGI. V lost 7 bases and J lost 3, with 18 bases in between. This CDR3 reads CASNPIRQDYYGYTF. CDR3 sequence (DNA): TGTGCCAGCAATCCTATTCGACAGGATTACTATGGCTACACCTTC.

This clone appeared once. J is TRBJ2-7 and V is TRBV12-3 or TRBV12-4; 9 nucleotides line up with TRBD2. V dropped 5 bases and J dropped 5; count of bases not matched to a gene: 4. This CDR3 has 13 residues. The CDR3 region is CASSRLAAHEQYF. The CDR3 region has the DNA TGTGCCAGCAGTCGACTAGCGGCCCACGAGCAGTACTTC.

This sequence joins TRBV5-1 and TRBJ1-6; possibly TRBD1 for D (5 bases). Germline-derived CDR1 and CDR2 are SGHRS and YFSETQ. The CDR3 runs 14 residues. V was clipped by 7 bases and J by 10 bases, with 18 bases between them. The CDR3 here is CASREGRASSPLHF. The CDR3 nucleotides are TGCGCCAGCCGGGAGGGCAGGGCCTCATCACCCCTCCACTTT.

The rearrangement joins TRBV11-2 to TRBJ1-2; D not resolved. The germline V gene has CDR1 SGHAT and CDR2 FQNNGV. V lost 0 bases and J 7 bases, leaving 15 bases between the germline ends. This CDR3 spans 15 amino acids. The DNA for the CDR3 is TGTGCCAGCAGCTTAGAGAGGGAGGTCATCTCTGGCTACACCTTC. It is translated as CASSLEREVISGYTF. Complete variable domain (other parts from reference TRBV11-2 and TRBJ1-2): EAGVAQSPRYKIIEKRQSVAFWCNPISGHATLYWYQQILGQGPKLLIQFQNNGVVDDSQLPKDRFSAERLKGVDSTLKIQPAKLEDSAVYLCASSLEREVISGYTFGSGTRLTVV.

The rearrangement links TRBV27 to TRBJ2-7; 9 bases match TRBD1. CDR3 size: 16 residues. CDR1 MNHEY and CDR2 SMNVEV come from the germline V gene (reference sequence). V shed 5 bases and J 4 bases; nucleotides not matched to a gene: 12. The CDR3 coding sequence is TGTGCCAGCAGTCGTTCCGGGACAGGGATTTCGTACGAGCAGTACTTC. Protein sequence: CASSRSGTGISYEQYF.

The J gene is TRBJ1-5, the V gene TRBV6-1, with D hard to call. Germline V lookup: CDR1 MNHNS, CDR2 SASEGT. The CDR3 is 16 amino acids. Trimming shortened V by 0 bases and J by 0 bases, and 9 bases separated the two germline ends. This chain's CDR3 is CASSEAPLYSNQPQHF. In DNA form, the CDR3 reads TGTGCCAGCAGTGAAGCTCCCCTTTATAGCAATCAGCCCCAGCATTTT.

V usage is TRBV14 and J usage is TRBJ2-2, with 11 bases identical to TRBD1. The CDR3 contains 16 residues. Germline V CDR1 and CDR2: SGHDN, FVKESK. J was trimmed by 8 bases and V by 4 bases; bases with no gene match: 9. Here the CDR3 DNA reads TGTGCCAGCAGCCTCCCCGGGACAGGGGGAACGGGGGAGCTGTTTTTT. Translated, it gives CASSLPGTGGTGELFF. The variable domain in full, with the rest retrieved from reference TRBV14 and TRBJ2-2, is EAGVTQFPSHSVIEKGQTVTLRCDPISGHDNLYWYRRVMGKEIKFLLHFVKESKQDESGMPNNRFLAERTGGTYSTLKVQPAELEDSGVYFCASSLPGTGGTGELFFGEGSRLTVL.

Remarks on this clone: The sample carries other DNA sequences with the same CDR3. The chain uses TRBV9 and TRBJ2-1, with 9 bases fitting TRBD2. The CDR3 is 15 amino acids. The V gene end was trimmed by 0 bases and the J gene end by 10 bases; junction bases not matched to a gene: 8. Germline values: CDR1 SGDLS, CDR2 YYNGEE. The CDR3: CASSVGLAGEDEQFF. The CDR3 DNA follows: TGTGCCAGCAGCGTAGGATTAGCGGGAGAGGACGAGCAGTTCTTC.

This sequence joins TRBV5-1 and TRBJ2-7; 10 bases fit TRBD2. V lost 0 bases and J lost 6; bases outside the gene matches: 3. Germline loops: CDR1 SGHRS, CDR2 YFSETQ. The length of the CDR3 is 14 residues. The CDR3 DNA follows: TGCGCCAGCAGCTTGGCTAGCGGGAGAACCGAGCAGTACTTC. It specifies CASSLASGRTEQYF.